Listed below are T cell receptor beta chains from one sample, sequenced in a study of T cells in localized non-small cell lung cancer. Profiling relied on immunoSEQ multiplex PCR, and the TCRdb table lists in-frame clones only, not all of them. The data show about 6,700 clones, with around 50% seen just once and around 2.8% held by the top ten. Sequenced here: lymph node tissue, sampled before any cancer treatment. The source is a female donor of 60 years or more with stage I lung adenocarcinoma. Both conserved end residues are trimmed from each CDR3. Fields, in order: CDR3 length, V gene, clone size, D gene, J gene, CDR3 protein. A D gene is named only where the DNA matches it firmly. Only some rows state a clone size, as once, few, many or a class for expanded clones.

length: 11; V: TRBV18; size: -; D: -; J: TRBJ2-7; CDR3: ASSRDTTYEQY
length: 15; V: TRBV11-3; size: medium-sized; D: TRBD1; J: TRBJ2-2; CDR3: ASSLDGTGSGPGELF
length: 14; V: TRBV11-3; size: few; D: TRBD1; J: TRBJ2-7; CDR3: ASSLGPGTGKCEQY
length: 12; V: TRBV5-1; size: -; D: TRBD2; J: TRBJ2-3; CDR3: ASRSGLASNTQY
length: 13; V: TRBV14; size: -; D: -; J: TRBJ1-5; CDR3: ASSQWGMPNQPQH
length: 11; V: TRBV29-1; size: -; D: -; J: TRBJ1-4; CDR3: SVEERGVKKLF
length: 10; V: TRBV18; size: -; D: -; J: TRBJ1-1; CDR3: ASSPEGTEAF
length: 14; V: TRBV30; size: -; D: TRBD2; J: TRBJ2-7; CDR3: AWRGRPGLASYEQY
length: 13; V: TRBV30; size: -; D: TRBD2; J: TRBJ2-1; CDR3: AWSVRLAGGREQF
length: 13; V: TRBV9; size: few; D: -; J: TRBJ2-5; CDR3: ASSVDPIISETQY
length: 11; V: TRBV19; size: -; D: -; J: TRBJ2-7; CDR3: ASSIRDTYEQY
length: 11; V: TRBV30; size: -; D: -; J: TRBJ1-1; CDR3: AWSGQTGTEAF
length: 15; V: TRBV19; size: -; D: -; J: TRBJ2-2; CDR3: ASSIGIRGALTGELF
length: 12; V: TRBV30; size: -; D: -; J: TRBJ1-3; CDR3: AWSRSNSGNTIY
length: 12; V: TRBV19; size: -; D: TRBD1; J: TRBJ2-1; CDR3: ASSSTSTGVGQF
length: 11; V: TRBV9; size: -; D: -; J: TRBJ1-3; CDR3: ASSVTTGNTIY
length: 12; V: TRBV6-8; size: -; D: TRBD1; J: TRBJ1-1; CDR3: ASRWTGSNTEAF
length: 13; V: TRBV11-3; size: few; D: -; J: TRBJ2-5; CDR3: ASSLGQGGLETQY
length: 17; V: TRBV11-3; size: -; D: TRBD2; J: TRBJ2-2; CDR3: ASSLAPGLAGGPNGELF
length: 11; V: TRBV6-8; size: few; D: TRBD1; J: TRBJ1-2; CDR3: ASSLTGDYGYT
length: 12; V: TRBV15; size: -; D: -; J: TRBJ1-2; CDR3: ATSREDRYYGYT
length: 14; V: TRBV30; size: -; D: TRBD2; J: TRBJ2-5; CDR3: AWSAYDLAGEETQY
length: 13; V: TRBV1; size: few; D: -; J: TRBJ2-5; CDR3: ASSPAWGLGETQY
length: 12; V: TRBV9; size: -; D: -; J: TRBJ1-1; CDR3: ASSVGRVNTEAF
length: 10; V: TRBV6-8; size: -; D: -; J: TRBJ1-1; CDR3: ASSYSQGTAF
length: 13; V: TRBV18; size: -; D: -; J: TRBJ1-2; CDR3: ASSPYRQSRAGYT
length: 13; V: TRBV9; size: few; D: -; J: TRBJ2-1; CDR3: ASSENRVAGNEQF
length: 13; V: TRBV30; size: -; D: TRBD1; J: TRBJ1-2; CDR3: AWGSTGQGSSGYT
length: 15; V: TRBV23-1; size: -; D: -; J: TRBJ2-5; CDR3: ASSQSTVNKRSETQY
length: 11; V: TRBV29-1; size: -; D: TRBD1; J: TRBJ1-4; CDR3: SVAGQGPEKLF
length: 12; V: TRBV6-8; size: few; D: -; J: TRBJ1-1; CDR3: ASSALGGQGEAF
length: 12; V: TRBV29-1; size: few; D: TRBD1; J: TRBJ2-7; CDR3: SVAAWDRAYEQY
length: 11; V: TRBV25-1; size: few; D: TRBD1; J: TRBJ1-2; CDR3: ASSGTGIDGYT
length: 15; V: TRBV30; size: -; D: TRBD1; J: TRBJ1-2; CDR3: AWSVVAQGVSNYGYT
length: 15; V: TRBV15; size: -; D: TRBD1; J: TRBJ1-2; CDR3: ATSREGQGGGNYGYT
length: 11; V: TRBV6-8; size: few; D: -; J: TRBJ1-1; CDR3: ASSYRGYTEAF
length: 14; V: TRBV19; size: -; D: TRBD2; J: TRBJ2-3; CDR3: ASSIGRGLDTDTQY
length: 11; V: TRBV29-1; size: -; D: -; J: TRBJ1-2; CDR3: SVERGLGYGYT
length: 12; V: TRBV6-8; size: -; D: -; J: TRBJ2-1; CDR3: ASSLDGGYNEQF
length: 14; V: TRBV11-3; size: few; D: -; J: TRBJ2-2; CDR3: ASSLGRAGLTGELF
length: 11; V: TRBV6-8; size: -; D: -; J: TRBJ1-2; CDR3: ASSYGGNYGYT
length: 11; V: TRBV27; size: -; D: -; J: TRBJ1-6; CDR3: ASSLSGPSPLH
length: 12; V: TRBV30; size: -; D: -; J: TRBJ1-4; CDR3: AWSVGQPNEKLF
length: 11; V: TRBV10-3; size: -; D: TRBD1; J: TRBJ1-1; CDR3: ATSRGPDTEAF
length: 12; V: TRBV2; size: few; D: -; J: TRBJ1-2; CDR3: ATSKEIANYGYT
length: 14; V: TRBV4-1; size: -; D: TRBD2; J: TRBJ2-1; CDR3: ASSLPGLAGAVEQF
length: 14; V: TRBV28; size: -; D: -; J: TRBJ1-4; CDR3: ASSSRDVATNEKLF
length: 13; V: TRBV19; size: -; D: TRBD2; J: TRBJ2-3; CDR3: ASSIRAGGPDTQY
length: 14; V: TRBV19; size: few; D: TRBD1; J: TRBJ1-5; CDR3: ASTGTGPRGNQPQH
length: 14; V: TRBV6-8; size: -; D: TRBD2; J: TRBJ2-1; CDR3: ASKPPGLAGENEQF
length: 12; V: TRBV30; size: once; D: TRBD1; J: TRBJ1-1; CDR3: AWRADRGTSEAF
length: 12; V: TRBV29-1; size: -; D: -; J: TRBJ2-7; CDR3: SVVAGLGSYEQY
length: 12; V: TRBV11-3; size: medium-sized; D: TRBD2; J: TRBJ2-1; CDR3: ASSLVRGDNEQF
length: 11; V: TRBV19; size: once; D: -; J: TRBJ1-1; CDR3: ASSIGGGGEAF